The sequence of this T cell receptor (beta chain) was determined in a study of blood T cell repertoires in COVID-19. Sequenced by immunoSEQ multiplex PCR; TCRdb stores in-frame clones only, minus some. The table shows tens of thousands of clones, with 80% occurring only once. CDR3 size: 12 residues. Per the germline V gene, CDR1 is KGHDR and CDR2 is SFDVKD. V shed 4 bases and J shed 4 bases, with 7 bases lying between them. This clone was counted once. The sequence came from a man in his 60s with acute or convalescent COVID-19. The sample taken for sequencing was peripheral blood. The J gene is TRBJ2-7, the V gene TRBV24-1; unclear D gene. The CDR3 loop is CATSDHSYEQYF. CDR3 sequence (DNA): TGTGCCACCAGTGACCATTCATACGAGCAGTACTTC.